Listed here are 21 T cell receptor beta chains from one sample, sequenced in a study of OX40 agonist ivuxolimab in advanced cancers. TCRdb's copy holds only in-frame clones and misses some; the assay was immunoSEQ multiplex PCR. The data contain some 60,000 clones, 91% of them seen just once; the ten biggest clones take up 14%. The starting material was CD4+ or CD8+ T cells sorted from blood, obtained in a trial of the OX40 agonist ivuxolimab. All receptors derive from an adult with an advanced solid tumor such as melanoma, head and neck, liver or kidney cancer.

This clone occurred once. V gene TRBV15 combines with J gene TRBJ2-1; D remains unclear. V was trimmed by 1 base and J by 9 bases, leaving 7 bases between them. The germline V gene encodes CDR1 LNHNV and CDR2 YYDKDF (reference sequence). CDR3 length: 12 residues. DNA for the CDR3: TGTGCCACCAGCAGAGGTCACAGTGAGCAGTTCTTC. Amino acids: CATSRGHSEQFF.

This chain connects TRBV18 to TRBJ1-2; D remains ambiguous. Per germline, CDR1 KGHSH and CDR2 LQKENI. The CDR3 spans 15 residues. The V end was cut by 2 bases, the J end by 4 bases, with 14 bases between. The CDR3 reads CASSPSGGDSYGYTF. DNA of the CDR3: TGTGCCAGCTCACCATCCGGAGGAGACTCCTATGGCTACACCTTC.

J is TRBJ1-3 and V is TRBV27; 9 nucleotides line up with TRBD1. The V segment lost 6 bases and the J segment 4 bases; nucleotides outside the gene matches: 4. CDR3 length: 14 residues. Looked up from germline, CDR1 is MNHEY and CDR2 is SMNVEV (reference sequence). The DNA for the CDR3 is TGTGCCAGCAGCCTCACAGGGGGCGGAAACACCATATATTTT. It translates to CASSLTGGGNTIYF.

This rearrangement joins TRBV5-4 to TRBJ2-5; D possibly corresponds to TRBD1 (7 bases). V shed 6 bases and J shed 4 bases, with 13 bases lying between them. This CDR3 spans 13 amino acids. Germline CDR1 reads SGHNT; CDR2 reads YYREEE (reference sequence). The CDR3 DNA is TGTGCCAGCAATAGACAGGGAGGAGAGACCCAGTACTTC. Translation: CASNRQGGETQYF.

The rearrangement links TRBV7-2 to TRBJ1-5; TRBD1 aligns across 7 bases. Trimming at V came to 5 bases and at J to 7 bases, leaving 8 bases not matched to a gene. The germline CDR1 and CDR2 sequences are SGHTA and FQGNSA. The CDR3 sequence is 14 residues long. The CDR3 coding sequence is TGTGCCAGCAGCGAACAGGGGAGCTTGCAGCCCCAGCATTTT. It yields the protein CASSEQGSLQPQHF.

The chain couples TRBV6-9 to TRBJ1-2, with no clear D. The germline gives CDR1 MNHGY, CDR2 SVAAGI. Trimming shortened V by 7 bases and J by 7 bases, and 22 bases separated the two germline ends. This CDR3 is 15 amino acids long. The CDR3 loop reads CASTGGILIDGGYTF. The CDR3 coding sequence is TGTGCCAGCACGGGAGGGATACTCATAGATGGTGGCTACACCTTC.

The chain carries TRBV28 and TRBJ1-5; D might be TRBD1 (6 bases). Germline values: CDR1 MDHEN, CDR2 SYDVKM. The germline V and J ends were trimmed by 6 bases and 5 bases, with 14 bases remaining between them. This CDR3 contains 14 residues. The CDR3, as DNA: TGTGCCAGCAGGTACAGGGAGGGATATCAGCCCCAGCATTTT. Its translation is CASRYREGYQPQHF.

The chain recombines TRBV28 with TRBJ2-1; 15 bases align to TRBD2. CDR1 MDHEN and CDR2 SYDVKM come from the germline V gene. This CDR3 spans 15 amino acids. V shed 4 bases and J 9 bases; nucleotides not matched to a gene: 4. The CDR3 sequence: CASSWTSGRAGEQFF. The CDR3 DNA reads TGTGCCAGCAGTTGGACTAGCGGGAGGGCCGGTGAGCAGTTCTTC.

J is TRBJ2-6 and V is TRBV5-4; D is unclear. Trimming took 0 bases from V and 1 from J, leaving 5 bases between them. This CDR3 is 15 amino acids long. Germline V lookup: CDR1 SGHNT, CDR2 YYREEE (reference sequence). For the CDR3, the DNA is TGTGCCAGCAGCTTGGTGGGATCTGGGGCCAACGTCCTGACTTTC. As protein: CASSLVGSGANVLTF.

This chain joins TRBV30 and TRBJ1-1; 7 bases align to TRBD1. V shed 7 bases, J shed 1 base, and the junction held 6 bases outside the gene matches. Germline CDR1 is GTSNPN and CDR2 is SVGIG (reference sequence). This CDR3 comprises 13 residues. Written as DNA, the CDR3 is TGTGCCTCGACGCGGACAGGGAACACTGAAGCTTTCTTT. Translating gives CASTRTGNTEAFF.

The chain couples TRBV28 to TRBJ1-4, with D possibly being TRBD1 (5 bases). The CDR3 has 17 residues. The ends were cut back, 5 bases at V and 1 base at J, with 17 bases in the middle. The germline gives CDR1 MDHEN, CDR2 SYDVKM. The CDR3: CASSRWDGGVTNEKLFF. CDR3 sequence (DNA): TGTGCCAGCAGTCGCTGGGACGGTGGGGTAACTAATGAAAAACTGTTTTTT.

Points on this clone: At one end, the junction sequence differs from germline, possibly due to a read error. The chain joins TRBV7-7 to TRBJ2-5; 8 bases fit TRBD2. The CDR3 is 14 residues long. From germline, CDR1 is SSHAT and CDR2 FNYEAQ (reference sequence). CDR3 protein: CASSTSLAGETQYF. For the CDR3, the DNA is TGTGCTAGCAGCACCTCGCTAGCGGGAGAGACCCAGTACTTC.

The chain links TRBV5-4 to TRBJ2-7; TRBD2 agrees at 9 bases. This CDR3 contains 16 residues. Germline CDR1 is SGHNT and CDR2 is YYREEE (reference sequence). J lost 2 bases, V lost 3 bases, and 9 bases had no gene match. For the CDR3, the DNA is TGTGCCAGCAGCTCGAAAGCGGGAGGTACAACCTACGAGCAGTACTTC. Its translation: CASSSKAGGTTYEQYF.

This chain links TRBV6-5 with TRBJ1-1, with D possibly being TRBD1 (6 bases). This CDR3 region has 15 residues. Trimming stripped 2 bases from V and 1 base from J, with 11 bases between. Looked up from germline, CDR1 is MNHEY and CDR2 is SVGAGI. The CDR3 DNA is TGTGCCAGCAGTTACGCATCGACAGGGAACACTGAAGCTTTCTTT. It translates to CASSYASTGNTEAFF.

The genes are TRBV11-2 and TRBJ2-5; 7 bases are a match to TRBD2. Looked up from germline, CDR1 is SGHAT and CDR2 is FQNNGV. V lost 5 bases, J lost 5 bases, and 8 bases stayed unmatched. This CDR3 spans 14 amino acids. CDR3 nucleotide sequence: TGTGCCAGCAGCCCCCCTAGCGGTGGGGAGACCCAGTACTTC. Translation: CASSPPSGGETQYF.

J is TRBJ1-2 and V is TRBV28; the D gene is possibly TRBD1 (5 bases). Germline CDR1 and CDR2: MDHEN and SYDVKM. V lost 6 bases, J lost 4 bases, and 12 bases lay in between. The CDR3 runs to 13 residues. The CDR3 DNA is TGTGCCAGCAGGGCGGGGGGTAGCTATGGCTACACCTTC. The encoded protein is CASRAGGSYGYTF.

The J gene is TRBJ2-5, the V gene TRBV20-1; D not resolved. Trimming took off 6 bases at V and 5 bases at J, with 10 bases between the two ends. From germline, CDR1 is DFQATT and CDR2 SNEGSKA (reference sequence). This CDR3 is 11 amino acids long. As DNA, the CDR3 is TGCAGTGCCCCCTGGTCGGAGACCCAGTACTTC. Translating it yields CSAPWSETQYF.

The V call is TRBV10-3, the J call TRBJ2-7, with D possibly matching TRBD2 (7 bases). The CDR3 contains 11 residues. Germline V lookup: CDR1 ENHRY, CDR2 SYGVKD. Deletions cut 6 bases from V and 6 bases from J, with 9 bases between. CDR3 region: CAIRGGAEQYF. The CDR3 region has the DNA TGTGCCATCAGAGGGGGGGCCGAGCAGTACTTC.

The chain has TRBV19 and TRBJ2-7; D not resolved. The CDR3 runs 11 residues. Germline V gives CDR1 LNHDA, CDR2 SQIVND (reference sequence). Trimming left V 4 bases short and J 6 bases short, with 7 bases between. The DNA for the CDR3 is TGTGCCAGTAGTAGTGTTGGCGAGCAGTACTTC. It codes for CASSSVGEQYF.

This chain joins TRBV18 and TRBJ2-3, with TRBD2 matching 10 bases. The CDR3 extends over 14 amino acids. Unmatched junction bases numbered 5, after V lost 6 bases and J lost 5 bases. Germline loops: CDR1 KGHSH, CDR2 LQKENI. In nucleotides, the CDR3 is TGTGCCAGCTCCCTAGCGGGAGCTCAAGATACGCAGTATTTT. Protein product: CASSLAGAQDTQYF.

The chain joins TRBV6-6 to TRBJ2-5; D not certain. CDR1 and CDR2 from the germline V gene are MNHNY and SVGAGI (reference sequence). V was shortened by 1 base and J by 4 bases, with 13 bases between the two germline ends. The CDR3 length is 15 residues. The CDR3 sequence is CASSYYGPSGETQYF. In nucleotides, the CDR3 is TGTGCCAGCAGTTACTACGGACCCTCTGGAGAGACCCAGTACTTC.